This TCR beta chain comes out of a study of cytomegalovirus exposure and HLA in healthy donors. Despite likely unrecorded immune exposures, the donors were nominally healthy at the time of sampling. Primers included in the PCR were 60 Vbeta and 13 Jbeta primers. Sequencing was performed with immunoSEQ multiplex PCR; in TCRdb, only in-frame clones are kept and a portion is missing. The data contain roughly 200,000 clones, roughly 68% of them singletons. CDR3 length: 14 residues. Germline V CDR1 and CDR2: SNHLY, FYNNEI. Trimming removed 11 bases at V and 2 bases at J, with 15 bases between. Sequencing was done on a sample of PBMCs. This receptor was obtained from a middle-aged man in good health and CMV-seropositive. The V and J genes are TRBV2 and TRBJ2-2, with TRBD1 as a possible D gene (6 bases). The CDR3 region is CAGLDRTNTGELFF. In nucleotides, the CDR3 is TGTGCCGGTCTCGACAGGACAAACACCGGGGAGCTGTTTTTT.